Listed here is a single T cell receptor beta chain. The antigen remains unidentified. For this donor, CMV serostatus was not recorded. PCR involved 60 Vbeta and 13 Jbeta primers. Repertoires were generated with immunoSEQ multiplex PCR, while TCRdb's copy carries only in-frame clones and drops some. Of fewer than 150,000 clones in the sample, roughly 75% were seen once. This entry comes from a study of cytomegalovirus exposure and HLA in healthy donors. Broader study findings: A reported reduction in N-insertions relative to the roughly 610-donor mean was seen in an Asian-associated ancestry cluster in a later analysis. Listed as cytomegalovirus-associated were 150 or so TCR beta chains.

The clonotype originates from a man under 40 in good health. Sequencing was done on a sample of PBMCs.

CDR3 in DNA: TGTGCCAGCAGCCAATCACCACTACCCAACCGGCCTAATGAGCAGTTCTTC. Translating it yields CASSQSPLPNRPNEQFF. The V call is TRBV16, the J call TRBJ2-1; D is ambiguous. V was cut by 0 bases and J by 7 bases, with 19 bases left in between. The CDR3 is 17 amino acids. Germline assignment: CDR1 KGHSY and CDR2 FQNENV. Variable domain in full (rest from reference TRBV16 and TRBJ2-1): GEEVAQTPKHLVRGEGQKAKLYCAPIKGHSYVFWYQQVLKNEFKFLISFQNENVFDETGMPKERFSAKCLPNSPCSLEIQATKLEDSAVYFCASSQSPLPNRPNEQFFGPGTRLTVL.